The present entry profiles one T cell receptor beta chain with its context. Its antigen is as yet unknown. This entry comes from a study of beta chain features in type 1 diabetes. For the study at large: The study found patients and healthy donors alike in age, gender and cell yields.

Expressed TCRB transcripts were sequenced because the isolated RNA had all been reverse transcribed beforehand. Sequencing was performed with immunoSEQ multiplex PCR; in TCRdb, only in-frame clones are kept and a portion is missing. The sample shows some 290,000 clones, over 11% of them seen only once. Naive, central memory, regulatory and stem cell-like memory cells within the CD4+ compartment were sorted using CD45RO/CCR7/CD25/CD127/CD95/CD27. Broader study findings: Type 1 diabetes patients showed a moderate but significant shortening of TCRB CDR3s in all four CD4+ subsets.

J was trimmed by 0 bases and V by 4 bases; bases with no gene match: 6. This CDR3 has 16 residues. Germline loops: CDR1 SGHRS, CDR2 YFSETQ. The chain joins TRBV5-1 to TRBJ1-3, with 8 positions matching TRBD1. Sample: naive CD4+ T cells from blood. The clonotype comes from a man aged 25-45 years with type 1 diabetes. This CDR3 reads CASSRTDRGSGNTIYF. CDR3 nucleotide sequence: TGCGCCAGCAGCCGCACCGACAGGGGCTCTGGAAACACCATATATTTT.